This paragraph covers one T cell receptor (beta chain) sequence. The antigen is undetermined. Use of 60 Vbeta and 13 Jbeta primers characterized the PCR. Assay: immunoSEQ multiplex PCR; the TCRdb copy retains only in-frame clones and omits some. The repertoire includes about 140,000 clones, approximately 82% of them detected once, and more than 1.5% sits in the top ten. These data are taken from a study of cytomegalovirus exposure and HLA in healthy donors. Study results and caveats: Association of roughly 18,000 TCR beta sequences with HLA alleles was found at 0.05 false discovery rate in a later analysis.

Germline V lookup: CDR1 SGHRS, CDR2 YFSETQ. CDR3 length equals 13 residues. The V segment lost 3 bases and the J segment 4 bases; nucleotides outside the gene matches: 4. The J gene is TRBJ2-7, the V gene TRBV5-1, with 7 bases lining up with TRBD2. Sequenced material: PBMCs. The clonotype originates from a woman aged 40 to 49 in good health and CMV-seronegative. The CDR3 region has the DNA TGCGCCAGCAGCTCGGTCGGGGGGTACGAGCAGTACTTC. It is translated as CASSSVGGYEQYF.